The present TCR beta chain was sequenced within a study of blood T cell repertoires in COVID-19. Study at large: The United States, Italy and Spain supplied acute and convalescent COVID-19 samples.

V lost 7 bases, J lost 2 bases, and 15 bases lay in between. The CDR3 runs to 15 residues. CDR1 MDHEN and CDR2 SYDVKM come from the germline V gene. Original analysis: Amplification of reference gene primers was used by the study to estimate nucleated cell counts. Method: immunoSEQ multiplex PCR; TCRdb's copy keeps in-frame clones and lacks some. V and J calls and clone size come straight from that table; D and trimming were deduced from the DNA. In the table there are nearly 55,000 clones, roughly three quarters of which are singletons. V and J are TRBV28 and TRBJ1-5; TRBD1 is a possible D gene (5 bases). Sequenced: peripheral blood. This receptor was identified in a human donor with active or convalescent COVID-19. The donor label of this sample is uncertain. The CDR3 protein is CASTKDGGGNQPQHF. CDR3 DNA: TGTGCCAGCACTAAAGATGGGGGGGGCAATCAGCCCCAGCATTTT.